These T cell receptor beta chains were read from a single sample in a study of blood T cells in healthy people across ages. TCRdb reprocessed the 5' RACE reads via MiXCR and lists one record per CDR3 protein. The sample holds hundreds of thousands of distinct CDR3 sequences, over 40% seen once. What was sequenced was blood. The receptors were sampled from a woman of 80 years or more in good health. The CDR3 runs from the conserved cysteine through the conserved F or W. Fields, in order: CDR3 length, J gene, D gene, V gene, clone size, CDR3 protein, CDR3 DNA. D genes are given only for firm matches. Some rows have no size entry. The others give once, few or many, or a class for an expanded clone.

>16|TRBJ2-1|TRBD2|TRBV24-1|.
CATLGRGRPLDNEQFF
TGTGCCACCTTAGGGAGGGGACGGCCCTTAGACAATGAGCAGTTCTTC
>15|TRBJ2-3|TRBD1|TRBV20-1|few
CSASPLTGSTDTQYF
TGCAGTGCTAGTCCCCTGACAGGGAGCACAGATACGCAGTATTTT
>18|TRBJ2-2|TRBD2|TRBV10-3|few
CAIRGSGGLRSGTGELFF
TGTGCCATCAGGGGGAGCGGGGGGCTCCGAAGTGGCACCGGGGAGCTGTTTTTT
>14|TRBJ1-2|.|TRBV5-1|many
CASSLTGSMDGYTF
TGCGCCAGCAGCTTGACAGGGTCAATGGATGGCTACACCTTC
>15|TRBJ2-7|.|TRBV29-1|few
CSVDGGKSSYNEQYF
TGCAGCGTTGATGGCGGGAAGAGCTCCTACAATGAGCAGTACTTC
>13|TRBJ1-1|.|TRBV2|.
CASRDRQVTEAFF
TGTGCCAGCAGAGATCGACAGGTCACTGAAGCTTTCTTT
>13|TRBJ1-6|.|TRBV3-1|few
CASTGMRKSPLHF
TGTGCCAGCACTGGGATGAGAAAGTCACCCCTCCACTTT
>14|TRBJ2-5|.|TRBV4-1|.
CASSRASFGNEQYF
TGCGCCAGCAGCCGAGCATCCTTCGGGAATGAGCAGTACTTC
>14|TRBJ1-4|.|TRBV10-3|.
CAISPTAGNERLFF
TGTGCCATCTCCCCGACCGCGGGGAATGAAAGACTGTTTTTT
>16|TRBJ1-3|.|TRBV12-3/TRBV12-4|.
CASSLNPGSSGNTIYF
TGTGCCAGCAGTTTAAACCCAGGGAGCTCTGGAAACACCATATATTTT
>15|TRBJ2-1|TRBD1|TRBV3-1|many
CASSPGTGAYTEQFF
TGTGCCAGCAGCCCTGGGACAGGAGCGTACACTGAGCAGTTCTTC
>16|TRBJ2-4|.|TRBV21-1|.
CASSKGGGGGKNIQYF
TGTGCCAGCAGCAAAGGCGGAGGGGGAGGGAAAAACATTCAGTACTTC
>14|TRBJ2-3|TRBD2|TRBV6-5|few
CASSPGGTTDTQYF
TGTGCCAGCTCCCCGGGAGGGACCACAGATACGCAGTATTTT
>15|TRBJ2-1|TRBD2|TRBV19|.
CASRRLAGGINEQFF
TGTGCCAGTAGGAGACTAGCGGGAGGGATCAATGAGCAGTTCTTC
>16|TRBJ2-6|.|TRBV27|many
CASSLTTHSGANVLTF
TGTGCCAGCAGTTTAACAACGCACTCTGGGGCCAACGTCCTGACTTTC
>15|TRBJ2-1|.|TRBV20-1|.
CSAAAELSSYNEQFF
TGCAGTGCTGCGGCCGAACTCAGCTCCTACAATGAGCAGTTCTTC
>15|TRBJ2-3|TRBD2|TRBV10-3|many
CAISEPSGITDTQYF
TGTGCCATCAGTGAACCTAGCGGGATCACAGATACGCAGTATTTT
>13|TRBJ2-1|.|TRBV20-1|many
CSASQTLYNEQFF
TGCAGTGCTAGCCAGACCCTTTACAATGAGCAGTTCTTC
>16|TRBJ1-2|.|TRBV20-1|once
CSASPRGRGDNYGYTF
TGCAGTGCTAGCCCACGCGGCAGGGGCGATAACTATGGCTACACCTTC
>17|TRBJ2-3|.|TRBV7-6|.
CASIQTVFIPQGDTQYF
TGTGCCAGCATCCAGACAGTCTTTATCCCCCAAGGAGATACGCAGTATTTT
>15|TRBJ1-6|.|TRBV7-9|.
CASSSGQLYNSPLHF
TGTGCCAGCAGCTCCGGACAGCTTTATAATTCACCCCTCCACTTT
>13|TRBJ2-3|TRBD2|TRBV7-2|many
CASTRGGGDTQYF
TGTGCCAGCACCCGTGGGGGGGGAGATACGCAGTATTTT
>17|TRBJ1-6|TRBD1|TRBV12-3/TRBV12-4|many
CASSPIFPGQVDSPLHF
TGTGCCAGCAGCCCGATATTTCCCGGACAGGTAGATTCACCCCTCCACTTT
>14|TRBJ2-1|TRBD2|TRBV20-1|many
CSATGTRVYNEQFF
TGCAGTGCTACTGGGACTAGGGTGTACAATGAGCAGTTCTTC
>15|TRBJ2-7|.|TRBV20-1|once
CSARDSRGLSYEQYF
TGCAGTGCTAGAGATTCCCGGGGTCTGAGCTACGAGCAGTACTTC
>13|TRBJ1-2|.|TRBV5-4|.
CASSRAGFYGYTF
TGTGCCAGCAGCAGAGCAGGGTTCTATGGCTACACCTTC
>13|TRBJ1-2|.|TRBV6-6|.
CASSSTEFYGYTF
TGTGCCAGCAGTTCGACGGAATTCTATGGCTACACCTTC
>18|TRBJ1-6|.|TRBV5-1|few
CASSSEAGLVIVGSPLHF
TGCGCCAGCAGCTCCGAAGCGGGACTCGTAATTGTGGGGTCACCCCTCCACTTT
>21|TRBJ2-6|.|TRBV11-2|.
CASSPFPVKGLRSSGANVLTF
TGTGCCAGCAGCCCTTTCCCGGTCAAGGGCCTCCGGTCCTCTGGGGCCAACGTCCTGACTTTC
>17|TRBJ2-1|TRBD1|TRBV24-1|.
CATSDPGGRSSYSEQFF
TGTGCCACCAGTGATCCAGGGGGTCGAAGCTCCTACAGTGAGCAGTTCTTC
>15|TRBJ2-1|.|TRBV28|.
CASSRDASSYNEQFF
TGTGCCAGCAGCAGGGACGCCAGCTCCTACAATGAGCAGTTCTTC
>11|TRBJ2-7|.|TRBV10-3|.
CAIRANSEQYF
TGTGCCATCAGGGCCAACAGCGAGCAGTACTTC
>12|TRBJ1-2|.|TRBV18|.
CAGSPDSYGYTF
TGTGCCGGCTCACCAGATTCCTATGGCTACACCTTC
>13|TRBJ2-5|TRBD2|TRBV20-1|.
CSAKAGGRKTQYF
TGCAGTGCTAAAGCGGGAGGGAGAAAGACCCAGTACTTC
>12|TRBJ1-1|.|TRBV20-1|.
CSRDYPNTEAFF
TGCAGTAGGGACTACCCTAACACTGAAGCTTTCTTT
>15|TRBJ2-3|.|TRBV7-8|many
CASSLRPPSTDTQYF
TGTGCCAGCAGCTTGAGGCCGCCTAGCACAGATACGCAGTATTTT
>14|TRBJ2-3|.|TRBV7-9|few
CASSFRSHTDTRYF
TGTGCCAGCAGCTTCCGTTCCCACACAGATACGCGGTATTTT